The present entry profiles one T cell receptor beta chain with its context. The antigen is unknown. TCRdb's copy holds only in-frame clones and misses some; the assay was immunoSEQ multiplex PCR. The sample comprises more than 110,000 clones, roughly 92% of which are singletons, and roughly 5.1% rests with the top ten. This sample was included in a study of T cell responses to AZD1222 COVID-19 vaccine. Study context: Combined were second doses at about 4 or about 12 weeks.

Points from the study as a whole: Unmutated variant regions are reportedly targeted by nearly half of spike-specific TCRs. There were mostly white British donors and more females than males, and clonal diversity was possibly underestimated. Baseline serology detected seropositivity in only 6 or 7 AZD1222 recipients.

The sample consisted of peripheral blood, taken on day 0 of AZD1222 vaccination. The sequence derives from an adult in good health.

This CDR3 is CASMTSAHEQYF. The CDR3 DNA follows: TGTGCCAGCATGACTAGCGCCCACGAGCAGTACTTC. V usage is TRBV12-3 or TRBV12-4 and J usage is TRBJ2-7, with TRBD2 matching over 8 bases. V lost 7 bases and J lost 5; bases outside the gene matches: 4. The CDR3 runs 12 residues.